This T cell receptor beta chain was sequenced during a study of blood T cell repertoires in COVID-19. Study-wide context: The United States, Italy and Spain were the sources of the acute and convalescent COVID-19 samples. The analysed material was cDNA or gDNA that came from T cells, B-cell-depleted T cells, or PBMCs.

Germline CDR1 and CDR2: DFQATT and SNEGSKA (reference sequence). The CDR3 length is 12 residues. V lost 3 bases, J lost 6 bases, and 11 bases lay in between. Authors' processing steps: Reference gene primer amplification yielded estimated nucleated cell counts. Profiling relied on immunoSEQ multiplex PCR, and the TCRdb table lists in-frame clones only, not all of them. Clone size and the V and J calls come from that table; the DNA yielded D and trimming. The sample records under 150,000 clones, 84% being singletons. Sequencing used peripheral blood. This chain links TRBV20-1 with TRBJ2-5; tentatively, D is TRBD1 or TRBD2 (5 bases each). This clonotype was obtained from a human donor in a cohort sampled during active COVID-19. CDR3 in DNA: TGCAGTGCTAGTGGGGGAGTCCAGACCCAGTACTTC. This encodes CSASGGVQTQYF.